This T cell receptor beta chain was captured in a study of T cell responses to AZD1222 COVID-19 vaccine. Study-level results: Baseline serostatus was positive in only six AZD1222 recipients. Regions 160-218 and 743-854 held dominance among vaccine-associated CD4 TCRs, which spanned spike.

Turning to this clone: Its antigen is currently unknown.

In germline, CDR1 is SGHRS, CDR2 YFSETQ. V lost 4 bases to trimming and J lost 1 base, with 20 bases between them. The CDR3 totals 17 residues. Some clones are missing from TCRdb's copy, which holds only in-frame ones; the method was immunoSEQ multiplex PCR. The repertoire holds 120,000 or so clones, approximately 83% seen once, with under 2% in the top ten. The V gene is TRBV5-1, the J gene TRBJ1-1, with a tentative D call TRBD1 (5 bases). The source material was peripheral blood, sampled on day 0 of AZD1222 vaccination. The receptor was isolated from an adult in good health. CDR3 region: CASSLGTGTGPNTEAFF. The CDR3 DNA is TGCGCCAGCAGCCTCGGGACGGGAACAGGCCCGAACACTGAAGCTTTCTTT.